This TCR beta chain was sequenced for a study of cytomegalovirus exposure and HLA in healthy donors. Whole-study results and caveats: In vitro checks showed that a few CMV-associated chains really do target CMV antigens. Productive rates of about 87% or about 30% were seen for most TCR beta V segments in an earlier analysis.

The PCR contained 60 Vbeta and 13 Jbeta primers. The method was immunoSEQ multiplex PCR; TCRdb's version includes in-frame clones alone and lacks a portion of them. The repertoire consists of about 190,000 clones, with over 60% occurring once and the leading ten covering approximately 1.1%. On this clone itself: Its cognate antigen is unknown.

The V gene's germline CDR1 is SNHLY and CDR2 FYNNEI. The V segment lost 6 bases and the J segment 5 bases; nucleotides outside the gene matches: 12. This CDR3 has 17 amino acids. The origin of this receptor is a woman in her thirties or forties in good health and CMV-seronegative. Source material: PBMCs. The chain carries TRBV2 and TRBJ2-2; 10 bases line up with TRBD2. The CDR3 bases are TGTGCCAGCAGGAGGGAGATAGCGGGAGGTAAAACCGGGGAGCTGTTTTTT. It encodes CASRREIAGGKTGELFF.